These 18 T cell receptor beta chains came from one sample sequenced in a study of T cell changes during pregnancy in multiple sclerosis (dated by TCRdb to between 2017 and 2020). The method behind the library was the immunoSEQ multiplex PCR assay. TCRdb took this table from immuneACCESS and kept in-frame rearrangements with V and J called. Such tables lack part of the clones; where checked against another copy, unresolved V genes explain under half of the gap, and the rest is unexplained. The sample contains more than 95,000 clones, around 91% of them found a single time. The ten largest make up 0.93% of the sample. Source: peripheral blood, taken after pregnancy. All receptors come from a female donor with multiple sclerosis, enrolled in a pregnancy study.

The chain combines TRBV5-1 with TRBJ2-2; TRBD2 matches 14 bases. In germline, CDR1 is SGHRS, CDR2 YFSETQ. The CDR3 runs to 18 residues. J gave up 2 bases and V 3 bases, and 6 bases lay outside the gene matches. CDR3 sequence (DNA): TGCGCCAGCAGCTCGGGGACTAGCGGGGGCCTAAACACCGGGGAGCTGTTTTTT. Its translation: CASSSGTSGGLNTGELFF. The whole variable domain, filled in from reference TRBV5-1 and TRBJ2-2, reads KAGVTQTPRYLIKTRGQQVTLSCSPISGHRSVSWYQQTPGQGLQFLFEYFSETQRNKGNFPGRFSGRQFSNSRSEMNVSTLELGDSALYLCASSSGTSGGLNTGELFFGEGSRLTVL.

The rearrangement joins TRBV5-1 to TRBJ2-7; no firm D call. The ends were cut back, 0 bases at V and 2 bases at J, with 3 bases in the middle. The CDR3 spans 12 residues. CDR1 is SGHRS and CDR2 is YFSETQ in the germline V gene. In nucleotides, the CDR3 is TGCGCCAGCAGCTTGGGCGCCTACGAGCAGTACTTC. Residues: CASSLGAYEQYF.

The CDR3 DNA is TGTGCCAGTAGTAACTTGGATTCACCCCTCCACTTT. Residues: CASSNLDSPLHF. The gene calls are TRBV19 and TRBJ1-6; D remains ambiguous. Trimming cost V 4 bases and J 8 bases, with 6 bases left between them. CDR3 size: 12 residues. Germline V gene lookup returns CDR1 LNHDA and CDR2 SQIVND (reference sequence).

The rearrangement joins TRBV27 to TRBJ2-7, with D possibly TRBD1 on 6 matching bases. The germline V and J ends were trimmed by 6 bases and 7 bases, with 19 bases remaining between them. CDR3 length: 14 amino acids. Germline assignment: CDR1 MNHEY and CDR2 SMNVEV (reference sequence). The CDR3 region has the DNA TGTGCCAGCAGGGGAGAACAGGGATTAGGGGAGCAGTACTTC. This codes for CASRGEQGLGEQYF.

The V gene is TRBV21-1, the J gene TRBJ1-1; TRBD1 is taken as the D call from the table, unchecked against the DNA. TRBV21-1 is an annotated pseudogene. CDR3 length: 13 residues. CDR3 sequence reads: CASSRQGGTEAFF. The CDR3 coding sequence is TGTGCCAGCAGCAGGCAGGGGGGTACTGAAGCTTTCTTT.

This chain connects TRBV5-4 to TRBJ2-5; 10 bases fit TRBD1. Germline CDR1 reads SGHNT; CDR2 reads YYREEE (reference sequence). V shed 0 bases and J 5 bases; nucleotides not matched to a gene: 4. The CDR3 is made up of 15 amino acids. CDR3 nucleotide sequence: TGTGCCAGCAGCTTGGGGGACAGGGGAACGGAGACCCAGTACTTC. This translates into CASSLGDRGTETQYF.

V usage is TRBV7-9 and J usage is TRBJ2-4, with a weak D call TRBD1 (5 bases). The V and J ends lost 1 base and 7 bases respectively, with 11 bases between them. The CDR3 is 14 amino acids. The germline V gene has CDR1 SEHNR and CDR2 FQNEAQ (reference sequence). CDR3 amino acids: CASSLDRSYNIQYF. The CDR3, as DNA: TGTGCCAGCAGCTTAGACAGGTCATATAACATTCAGTACTTC.

V gene TRBV4-2 combines with J gene TRBJ1-3; the D gene is possibly TRBD1 (5 bases). CDR1 is LGHNA, CDR2 YNFKEQ, per germline. The CDR3 contains 16 residues. Trimming removed 3 bases from V and 2 bases from J, with 14 bases in between. The CDR3 DNA is TGTGCCAGCAGCCAGGAAAGAGGAGGGGCTGGAAACACCATATATTTT. This codes for CASSQERGGAGNTIYF.

V usage is TRBV20-1 and J usage is TRBJ2-3; a possible D gene is TRBD1 (5 bases). Trimming stripped 8 bases from V and 4 bases from J, with 10 bases between. Germline CDR1 DFQATT, CDR2 SNEGSKA (reference sequence). This CDR3 contains 11 residues. CDR3 coding DNA: TGCAGTCCGTTAGGGGCAGATACGCAGTATTTT. Translation: CSPLGADTQYF.

This chain connects TRBV5-6 to TRBJ2-7; tentatively, D is TRBD2 (5 bases). V was pared by 4 bases and J by 11 bases, with 16 bases between. Germline CDR1 SGHDT, CDR2 YYEEEE. CDR3 length: 12 residues. The CDR3 is CASSTRTPREYF. In DNA, the CDR3 is TGTGCCAGCAGCACCCGGACTCCTAGAGAGTACTTC.

The chain couples TRBV28 to TRBJ1-1; weak D call: TRBD1 (6 bases). The CDR3 is made up of 15 amino acids. V lost 5 bases to trimming and J lost 5 bases, with 18 bases between them. Germline V CDR1 and CDR2: MDHEN, SYDVKM. The CDR3: CASSTPRGAGTEAFF. Here the CDR3 DNA reads TGTGCCAGCAGTACCCCACGGGGGGCAGGTACTGAAGCTTTCTTT.

The chain employs TRBV5-1 and TRBJ2-1; 8 nucleotides line up with TRBD2. The J segment lost 6 bases and the V segment lost 7 bases, leaving 6 bases of the junction unmatched. Germline values: CDR1 SGHRS, CDR2 YFSETQ. The CDR3 runs to 13 residues. CDR3: CASRLSGGNEQFF. CDR3 in DNA: TGCGCCAGCCGATTGAGCGGGGGCAATGAGCAGTTCTTC.

The chain uses TRBV19 and TRBJ1-2, with TRBD1 matching 7 bases. V trimming: 4 bases; J trimming: 2 bases; junction bases outside the gene matches: 10. Germline values: CDR1 LNHDA, CDR2 SQIVND (reference sequence). The CDR3 extends over 16 amino acids. CDR3 region: CASSTPGQTRNYGYTF. CDR3 in DNA: TGTGCCAGTAGTACCCCGGGACAGACAAGAAACTATGGCTACACCTTC.

This clone was seen only once. This chain links TRBV28 with TRBJ2-6; D possibly corresponds to TRBD1 (6 bases). Germline V gene data show CDR1 as MDHEN and CDR2 as SYDVKM. This CDR3 has 16 residues. Trimming removed 7 bases from V and 6 bases from J, with 19 bases in between. CDR3 sequence reads: CASKLRTVREANVLTF. As DNA, the CDR3 is TGTGCCAGCAAGCTGAGGACAGTCCGTGAGGCCAACGTCCTGACTTTC.

The chain combines TRBV29-1 with TRBJ2-5, with D tentatively TRBD2 (6 bases). The CDR3 totals 12 residues. The V gene's germline CDR1 is SQVTM and CDR2 ANQGSEA. V dropped 7 bases and J dropped 2 bases, with 11 bases sitting between them. The CDR3 DNA reads TGCAGCGCTGGGGGGATACAAGAGACCCAGTACTTC. Translated: CSAGGIQETQYF.

This clone is a singleton in its sample. This chain connects TRBV9 to TRBJ2-3; 15 nucleotides line up with TRBD2. V lost 0 bases to trimming and J lost 5 bases; unmatched junction nucleotides: 7. CDR1 SGDLS and CDR2 YYNGEE come from the germline V gene. The CDR3 sequence is 18 residues long. The CDR3 region is CASSVGGLAGGPGDTQYF. The CDR3 nucleotides are TGTGCCAGCAGCGTAGGAGGACTAGCGGGAGGGCCTGGAGATACGCAGTATTTT.

The chain recombines TRBV7-2 with TRBJ2-7, with 7 bases identical to TRBD1. Germline V gene data show CDR1 as SGHTA and CDR2 as FQGNSA. The CDR3 is made up of 13 amino acids. V gave up 5 bases and J gave up 6 bases; unmatched junction bases: 7. The CDR3 spells CASSRATGSEQYF. Written as DNA, the CDR3 is TGTGCCAGCAGCCGGGCGACAGGGAGCGAGCAGTACTTC.

The chain links TRBV13 to TRBJ1-1; D gene unclear. The CDR3 runs to 11 residues. V lost 7 bases, J lost 11 bases, and 14 bases lay in between. Germline assignment: CDR1 PRHDT and CDR2 FYEKMQ (reference sequence). For the CDR3, the DNA is TGTGCCAGCACCATAACTTCGGAGGCTTTCTTT. Translation: CASTITSEAFF. The complete variable domain, with remaining parts taken from reference TRBV13 and TRBJ1-1, reads AAGVIQSPRHLIKEKRETATLKCYPIPRHDTVYWYQQGPGQDPQFLISFYEKMQSDKGSIPDRFSAQQFSDYHSELNMSSLELGDSALYFCASTITSEAFFGQGTRLTVV.